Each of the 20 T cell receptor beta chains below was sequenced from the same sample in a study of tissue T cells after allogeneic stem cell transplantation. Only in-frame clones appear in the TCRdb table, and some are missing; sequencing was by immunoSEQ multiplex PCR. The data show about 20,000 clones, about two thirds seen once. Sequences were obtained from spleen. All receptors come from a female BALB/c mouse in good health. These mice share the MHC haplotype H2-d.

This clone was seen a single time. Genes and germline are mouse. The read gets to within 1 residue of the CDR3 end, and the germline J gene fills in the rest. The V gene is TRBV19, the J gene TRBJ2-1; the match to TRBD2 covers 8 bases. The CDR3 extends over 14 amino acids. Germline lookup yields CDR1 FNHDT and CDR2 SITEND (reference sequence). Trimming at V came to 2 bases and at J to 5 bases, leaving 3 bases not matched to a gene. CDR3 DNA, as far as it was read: TGTGCCAGCAGTATGGTTGGGGGGGATGCTGAGCAGTTC. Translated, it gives CASSMVGGDAEQF. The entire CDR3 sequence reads CASSMVGGDAEQFF.

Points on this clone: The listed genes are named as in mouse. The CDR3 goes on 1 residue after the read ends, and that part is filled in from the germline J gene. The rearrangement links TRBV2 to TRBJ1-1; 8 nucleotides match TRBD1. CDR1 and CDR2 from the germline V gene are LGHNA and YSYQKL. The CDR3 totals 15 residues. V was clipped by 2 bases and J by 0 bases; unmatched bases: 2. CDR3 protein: CASSQKQGANTEVFF. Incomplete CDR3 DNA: TGTGCCAGCAGCCAAAAACAGGGGGCAAACACAGAAGTCTTC.

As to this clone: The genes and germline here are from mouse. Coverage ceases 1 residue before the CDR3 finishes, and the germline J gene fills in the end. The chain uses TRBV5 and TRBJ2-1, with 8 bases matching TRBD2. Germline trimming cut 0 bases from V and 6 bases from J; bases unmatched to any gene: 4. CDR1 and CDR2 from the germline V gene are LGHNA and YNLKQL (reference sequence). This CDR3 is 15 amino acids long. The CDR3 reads CASSQDGWGAAEQFF. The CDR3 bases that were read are TGTGCCAGCAGCCAAGACGGCTGGGGGGCTGCTGAGCAGTTC.

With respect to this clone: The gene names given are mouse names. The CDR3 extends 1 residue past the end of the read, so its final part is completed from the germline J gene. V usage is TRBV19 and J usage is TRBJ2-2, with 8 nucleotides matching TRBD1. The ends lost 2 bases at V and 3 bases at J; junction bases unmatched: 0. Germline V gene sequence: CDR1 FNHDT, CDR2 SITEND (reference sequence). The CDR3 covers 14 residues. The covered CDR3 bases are TGTGCCAGCAGTATGGGACAGGACACCGGGCAGCTCTAC. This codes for CASSMGQDTGQLY. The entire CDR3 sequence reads CASSMGQDTGQLYF.

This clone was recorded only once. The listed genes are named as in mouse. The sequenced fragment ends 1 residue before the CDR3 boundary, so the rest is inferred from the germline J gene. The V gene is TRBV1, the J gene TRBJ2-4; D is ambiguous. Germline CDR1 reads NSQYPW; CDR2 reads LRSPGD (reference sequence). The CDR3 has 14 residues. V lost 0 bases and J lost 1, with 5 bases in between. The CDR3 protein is CTCSADVGQNTLYF. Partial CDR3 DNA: TGCACCTGCAGTGCAGATGTGGGTCAAAACACCTTGTAC.

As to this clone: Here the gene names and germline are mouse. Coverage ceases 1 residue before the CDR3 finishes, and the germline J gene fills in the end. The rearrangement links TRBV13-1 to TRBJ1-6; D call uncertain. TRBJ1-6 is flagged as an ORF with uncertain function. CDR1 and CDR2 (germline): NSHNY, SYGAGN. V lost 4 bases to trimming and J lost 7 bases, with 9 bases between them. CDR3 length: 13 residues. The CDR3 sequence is CASSPGGNSPLYF. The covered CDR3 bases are TGTGCCAGCAGTCCGGGAGGGAATTCGCCCCTCTAC.

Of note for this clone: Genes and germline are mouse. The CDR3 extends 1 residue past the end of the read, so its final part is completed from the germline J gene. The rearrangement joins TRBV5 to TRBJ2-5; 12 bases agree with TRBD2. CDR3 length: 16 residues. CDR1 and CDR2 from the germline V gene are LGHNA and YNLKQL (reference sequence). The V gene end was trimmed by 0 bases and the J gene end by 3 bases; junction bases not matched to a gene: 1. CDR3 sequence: CASSQETGGAQDTQYF. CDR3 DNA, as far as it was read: TGTGCCAGCAGCCAAGAGACTGGGGGGGCGCAAGACACCCAGTAC.

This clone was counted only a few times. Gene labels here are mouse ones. The DNA read from the CDR3 is TGTGGTGCTATGACTGGGGGCTCCTATGAACAGTAC. It codes for CGAMTGGSYEQY. In full, the CDR3 reads CGAMTGGSYEQYF. The J gene is TRBJ2-7, the V gene TRBV20; 9 bases map to TRBD2. The read ends 1 residue shy of where the CDR3 ends; the end is completed using the germline J gene. CDR3 length: 13 residues. The junction had 1 base not matched to a gene; V was cut back by 4 bases and J by 0 bases. Per the germline V gene, CDR1 is GFQATS and CDR2 is STVNSAI.

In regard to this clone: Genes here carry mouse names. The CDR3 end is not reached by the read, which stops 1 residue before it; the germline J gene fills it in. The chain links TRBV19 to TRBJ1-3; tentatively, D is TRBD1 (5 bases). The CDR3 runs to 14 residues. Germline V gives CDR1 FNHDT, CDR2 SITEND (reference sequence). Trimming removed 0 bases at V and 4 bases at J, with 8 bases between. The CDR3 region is CASSIGAGGNTLYF. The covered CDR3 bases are TGTGCCAGCAGTATAGGGGCAGGGGGAAATACGCTCTAT.

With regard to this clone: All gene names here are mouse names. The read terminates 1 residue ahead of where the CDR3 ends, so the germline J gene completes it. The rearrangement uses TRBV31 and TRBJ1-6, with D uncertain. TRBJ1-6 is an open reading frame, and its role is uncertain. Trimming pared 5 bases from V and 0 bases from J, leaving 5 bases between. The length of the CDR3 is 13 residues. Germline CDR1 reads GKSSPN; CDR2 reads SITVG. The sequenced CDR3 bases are TGTGCCTGGGCGAATTCCTATAATTCGCCCCTCTAC. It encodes CAWANSYNSPLY. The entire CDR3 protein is CAWANSYNSPLYF.

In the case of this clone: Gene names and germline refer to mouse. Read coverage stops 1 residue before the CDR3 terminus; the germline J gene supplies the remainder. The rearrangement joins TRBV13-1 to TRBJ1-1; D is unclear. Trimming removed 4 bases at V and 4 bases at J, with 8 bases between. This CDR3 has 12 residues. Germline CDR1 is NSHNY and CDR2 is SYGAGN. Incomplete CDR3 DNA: TGTGCCAGCAGTTCCGGGAGCACAGAAGTCTTC. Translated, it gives CASSSGSTEVF. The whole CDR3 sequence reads CASSSGSTEVFF.

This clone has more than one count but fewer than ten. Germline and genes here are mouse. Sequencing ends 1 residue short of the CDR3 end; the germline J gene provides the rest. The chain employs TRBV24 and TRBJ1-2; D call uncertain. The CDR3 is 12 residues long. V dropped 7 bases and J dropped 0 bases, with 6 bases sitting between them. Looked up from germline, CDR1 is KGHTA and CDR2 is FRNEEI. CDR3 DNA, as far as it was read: TGTGCCAGCAAAGGGACAAACTCCGACTACACC. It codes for CASKGTNSDYT. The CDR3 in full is CASKGTNSDYTF.

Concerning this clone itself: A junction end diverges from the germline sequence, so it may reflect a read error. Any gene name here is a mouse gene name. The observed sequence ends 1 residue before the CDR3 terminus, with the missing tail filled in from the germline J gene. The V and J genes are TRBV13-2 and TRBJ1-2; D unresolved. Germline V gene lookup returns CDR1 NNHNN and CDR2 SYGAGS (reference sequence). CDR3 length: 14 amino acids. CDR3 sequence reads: CASSDGEANSDYTF. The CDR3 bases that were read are TGTGCCAGCAGTGATGGGGAAGCAAACTCCGACTACACC.

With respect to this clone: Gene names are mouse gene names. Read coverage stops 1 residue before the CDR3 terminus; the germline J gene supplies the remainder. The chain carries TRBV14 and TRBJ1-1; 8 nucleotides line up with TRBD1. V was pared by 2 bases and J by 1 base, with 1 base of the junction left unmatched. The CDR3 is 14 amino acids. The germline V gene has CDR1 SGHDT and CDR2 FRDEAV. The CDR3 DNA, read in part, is TGTGCCAGCAGTTTAGGACAGGGGAACACAGAAGTCTTC. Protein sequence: CASSLGQGNTEVF. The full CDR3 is CASSLGQGNTEVFF.

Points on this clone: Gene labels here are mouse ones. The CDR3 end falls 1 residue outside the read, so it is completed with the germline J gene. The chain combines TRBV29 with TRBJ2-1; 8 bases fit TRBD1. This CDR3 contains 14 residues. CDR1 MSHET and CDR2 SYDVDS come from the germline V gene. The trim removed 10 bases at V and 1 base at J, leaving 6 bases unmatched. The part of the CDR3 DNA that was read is TGTGCTAACAGCCGGGACAGGAACTATGCTGAGCAGTTC. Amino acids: CANSRDRNYAEQF. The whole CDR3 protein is CANSRDRNYAEQFF.

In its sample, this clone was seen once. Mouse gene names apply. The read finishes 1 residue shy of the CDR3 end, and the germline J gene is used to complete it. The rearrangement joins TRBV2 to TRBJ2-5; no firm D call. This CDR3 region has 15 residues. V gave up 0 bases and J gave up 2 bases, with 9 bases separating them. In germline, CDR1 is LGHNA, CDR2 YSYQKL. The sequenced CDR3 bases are TGTGCCAGCAGCCAAGAGAGAGGGCCCCAAGACACCCAGTAC. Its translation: CASSQERGPQDTQY. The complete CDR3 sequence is CASSQERGPQDTQYF.

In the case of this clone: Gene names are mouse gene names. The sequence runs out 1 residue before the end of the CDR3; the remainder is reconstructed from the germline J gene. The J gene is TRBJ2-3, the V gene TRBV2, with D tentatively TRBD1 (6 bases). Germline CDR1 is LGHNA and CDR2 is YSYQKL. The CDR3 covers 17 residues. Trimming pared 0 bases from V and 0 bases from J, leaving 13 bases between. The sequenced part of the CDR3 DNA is TGTGCCAGCAGCCAAGACTCCTGGGACATTAGTGCAGAAACGCTGTAT. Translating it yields CASSQDSWDISAETLY. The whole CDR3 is CASSQDSWDISAETLYF.

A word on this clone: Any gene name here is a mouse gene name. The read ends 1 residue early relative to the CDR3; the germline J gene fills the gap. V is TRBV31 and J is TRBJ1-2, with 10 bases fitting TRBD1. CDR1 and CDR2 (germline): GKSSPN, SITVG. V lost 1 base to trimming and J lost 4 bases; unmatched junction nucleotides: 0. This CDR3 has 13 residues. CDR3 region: CAWSRQGASDYTF. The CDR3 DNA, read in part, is TGTGCCTGGAGTCGACAGGGGGCCTCCGACTACACC.

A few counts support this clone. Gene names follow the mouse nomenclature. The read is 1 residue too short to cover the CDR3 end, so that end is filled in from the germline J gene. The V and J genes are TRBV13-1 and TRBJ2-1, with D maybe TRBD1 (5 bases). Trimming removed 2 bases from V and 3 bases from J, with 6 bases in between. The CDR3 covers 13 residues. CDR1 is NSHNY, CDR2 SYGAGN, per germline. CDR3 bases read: TGTGCCAGCAGTGAGGACACCTATGCTGAGCAGTTC. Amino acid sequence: CASSEDTYAEQF. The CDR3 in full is CASSEDTYAEQFF.

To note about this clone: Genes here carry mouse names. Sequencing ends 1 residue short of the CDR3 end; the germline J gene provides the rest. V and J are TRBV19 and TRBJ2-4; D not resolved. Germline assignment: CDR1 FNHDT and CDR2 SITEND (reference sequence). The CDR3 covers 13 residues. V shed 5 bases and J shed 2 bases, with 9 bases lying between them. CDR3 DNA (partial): TGTGCCAGCAGCTCCGGGAATCAAAACACCTTGTAC. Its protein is CASSSGNQNTLY. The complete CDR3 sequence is CASSSGNQNTLYF.